This is a list of T cell receptor beta chains from one sample in a study of shared clonotypes between healthy human individuals. Method: immunoSEQ multiplex PCR; TCRdb's copy keeps in-frame clones and lacks some. The sample shows approximately 2,200,000 clones, 93% of them seen only once. Specimen: naive CD8+ T cells from PBMCs. The source of these receptors is a man aged 18 to 35 in good health. Some clones in this sample may be carry-over from other donors' samples. Each CDR3 is given without its conserved first and last residue.

v_gene	j_gene	CDR3aa
TRBV7-2	TRBJ2-2	ASSLGRGMAAGELF
TRBV11-2	TRBJ2-1	ASSLGAGSYNEQF
TRBV11-2	TRBJ2-3	ASSFYRGALDTQY
TRBV5-4	TRBJ2-1	ASSGDGWSSYNEQF
TRBV7-9	TRBJ1-1	ASSRGDTEAF
TRBV5-6	TRBJ1-1	ASSWMTGGTEAF
TRBV28	TRBJ2-3	ASSLRSAITDTQY
TRBV6-5	TRBJ2-5	ASSYGFRDRETQY
TRBV27	TRBJ2-3	ASRPLGAAYTDTQY
TRBV6-5	TRBJ1-1	ASSYVAGDANTEAF
TRBV18	TRBJ2-7	ASCERTSGLYEQY
TRBV2	TRBJ1-1	ASTGTEAF
TRBV29-1	TRBJ2-7	SVAGTGVTFSYEQY
TRBV11-2	TRBJ1-1	ASSFGGDTEAF
TRBV15	TRBJ1-4	ATSHHRGGGEKLF
TRBV9	TRBJ2-7	ASSSRAVRISEQY
TRBV27	TRBJ1-1	ASSQGQGMNTEAF
TRBV5-1	TRBJ2-7	ASSSGPTYEQY
TRBV27	TRBJ2-5	ASSALLRDRETQY
TRBV5-1	TRBJ2-1	ASSLQTSGPYNEQF
TRBV10-3	TRBJ2-1	AISESWEQF
TRBV7-2	TRBJ2-1	ASSPRQGALEQF
TRBV9	TRBJ1-1	ASSVGQMWDTEAF
TRBV7-9	TRBJ2-5	ASSLIQREGWETQY
TRBV19	TRBJ1-1	ASSPGQRTEAF
TRBV4-1	TRBJ2-1	ASSQRSDNEQF
TRBV7-8	TRBJ2-7	ASSLAGVYEQY
TRBV6-5	TRBJ1-2	ASSYNPDSYYGYT
TRBV18	TRBJ1-1	ASSPPQGARNTEAF
TRBV5-6	TRBJ2-7	ASSLWSSYEQY
TRBV9	TRBJ2-7	ASSPLKGEQY
TRBV23-1	TRBJ2-7	ASSHASSIREGNYEQY
TRBV7-9	TRBJ2-7	ASSLVGVPNEQY
TRBV9	TRBJ1-4	ASSVGARGQTNEKLF
TRBV23-1	TRBJ1-1	ASSQVLRNTEAF
TRBV27	TRBJ2-1	ASSGTYNEQF
TRBV7-6	TRBJ2-5	ASSPPIRGLAGERVDGETQY
TRBV28	TRBJ1-2	ASSPVGLGLHGYT